This T cell receptor beta chain was captured in a study of T cell responses to AZD1222 COVID-19 vaccine. The assay was immunoSEQ multiplex PCR, and TCRdb's table has in-frame clones only and misses some. This table holds some 170,000 clones, roughly 91% found once. Deletions cut 1 base from V and 0 bases from J, with 9 bases between. From germline, CDR1 is SGHAT and CDR2 FQNNGV. The CDR3 runs 16 residues. The rearrangement uses TRBV11-2 and TRBJ2-2, with D perhaps assigned TRBD1 or TRBD2 (5 bases each). The receptor's source is an adult in good health. The sequenced sample was peripheral blood, obtained on day 0 of AZD1222 vaccination. The CDR3 region is CASSLGGTANTGELFF. CDR3 nucleotide sequence: TGTGCCAGCAGCTTAGGTGGGACGGCGAACACCGGGGAGCTGTTTTTT. Full variable domain (rest looked up from reference TRBV11-2 and TRBJ2-2): EAGVAQSPRYKIIEKRQSVAFWCNPISGHATLYWYQQILGQGPKLLIQFQNNGVVDDSQLPKDRFSAERLKGVDSTLKIQPAKLEDSAVYLCASSLGGTANTGELFFGEGSRLTVL.